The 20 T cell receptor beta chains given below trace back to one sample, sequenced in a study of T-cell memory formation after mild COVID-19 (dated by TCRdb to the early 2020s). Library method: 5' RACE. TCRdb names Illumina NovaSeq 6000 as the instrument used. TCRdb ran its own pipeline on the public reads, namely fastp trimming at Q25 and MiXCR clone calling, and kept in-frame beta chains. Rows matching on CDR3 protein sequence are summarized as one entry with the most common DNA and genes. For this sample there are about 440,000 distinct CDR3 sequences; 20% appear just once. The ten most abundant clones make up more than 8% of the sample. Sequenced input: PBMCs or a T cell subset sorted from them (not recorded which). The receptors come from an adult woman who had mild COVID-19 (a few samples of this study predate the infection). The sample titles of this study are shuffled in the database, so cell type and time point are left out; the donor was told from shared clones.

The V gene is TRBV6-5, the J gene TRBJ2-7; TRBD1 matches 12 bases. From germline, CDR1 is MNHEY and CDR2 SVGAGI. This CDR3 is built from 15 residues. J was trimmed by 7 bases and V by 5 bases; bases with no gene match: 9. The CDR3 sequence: CASSRQGQGAGEQYF. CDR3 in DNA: TGTGCCAGCAGTCGCCAGGGACAGGGGGCGGGGGAGCAGTACTTC.

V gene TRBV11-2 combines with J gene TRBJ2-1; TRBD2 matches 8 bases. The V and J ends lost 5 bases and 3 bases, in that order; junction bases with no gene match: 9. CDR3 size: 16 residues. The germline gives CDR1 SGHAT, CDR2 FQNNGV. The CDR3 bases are TGTGCCAGCAGCCCCGGAAGACTAGCGATCTACAATGAGCAGTTCTTC. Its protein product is CASSPGRLAIYNEQFF.

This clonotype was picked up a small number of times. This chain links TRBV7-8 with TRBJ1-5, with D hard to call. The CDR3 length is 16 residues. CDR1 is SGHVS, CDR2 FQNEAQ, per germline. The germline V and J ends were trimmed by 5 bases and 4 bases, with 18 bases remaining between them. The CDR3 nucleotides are TGTGCCAGCAGCCTCTCGGGATTATCCCCTAATCAGCCCCAGCATTTT. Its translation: CASSLSGLSPNQPQHF.

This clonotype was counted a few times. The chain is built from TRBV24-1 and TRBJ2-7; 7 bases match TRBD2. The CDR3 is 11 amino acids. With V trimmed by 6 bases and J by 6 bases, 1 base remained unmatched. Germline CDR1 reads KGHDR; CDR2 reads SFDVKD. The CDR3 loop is CATSTGGEQYF. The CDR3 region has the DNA TGTGCCACCAGTACGGGGGGCGAGCAGTACTTC.

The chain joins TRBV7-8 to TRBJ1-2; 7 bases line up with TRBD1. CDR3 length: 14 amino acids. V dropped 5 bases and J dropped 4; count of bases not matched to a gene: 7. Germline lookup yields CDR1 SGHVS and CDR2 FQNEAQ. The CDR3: CASSPNRGGYGYTF. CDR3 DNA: TGTGCCAGCAGCCCAAACAGGGGTGGCTATGGCTACACCTTC.

The CDR3 protein is CSAREARGSAWLGGYTF. The CDR3 DNA sequence: TGCAGTGCTAGAGAAGCCCGCGGGTCCGCCTGGTTGGGTGGCTACACCTTC. This sequence joins TRBV20-1 and TRBJ1-2; D is unresolved. Trimming left V 0 bases short and J 7 bases short, with 24 bases between. This CDR3 has 17 residues. Germline assignment: CDR1 DFQATT and CDR2 SNEGSKA (reference sequence).

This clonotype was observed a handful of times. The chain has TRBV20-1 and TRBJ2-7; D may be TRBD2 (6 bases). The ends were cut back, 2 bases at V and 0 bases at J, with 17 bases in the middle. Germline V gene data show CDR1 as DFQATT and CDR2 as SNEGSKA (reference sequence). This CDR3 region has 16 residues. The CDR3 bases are TGCAGTGCTAGACACCCGGGAGATCGAGGCTCCTACGAGCAGTACTTC. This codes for CSARHPGDRGSYEQYF.

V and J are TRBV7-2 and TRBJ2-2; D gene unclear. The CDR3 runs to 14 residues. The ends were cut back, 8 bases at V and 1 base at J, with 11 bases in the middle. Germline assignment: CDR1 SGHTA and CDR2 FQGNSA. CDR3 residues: CASLGPGNTGELFF. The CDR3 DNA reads TGTGCCAGCCTCGGGCCTGGGAACACCGGGGAGCTGTTTTTT.

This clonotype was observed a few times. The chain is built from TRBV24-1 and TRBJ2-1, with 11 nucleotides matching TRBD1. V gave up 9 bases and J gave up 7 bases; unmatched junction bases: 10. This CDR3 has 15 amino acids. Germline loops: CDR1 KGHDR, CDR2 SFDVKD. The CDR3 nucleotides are TGTGCCACCGGGACAGGGGGTTTGGTGGCGAATGAGCAGTTCTTC. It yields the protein CATGTGGLVANEQFF.

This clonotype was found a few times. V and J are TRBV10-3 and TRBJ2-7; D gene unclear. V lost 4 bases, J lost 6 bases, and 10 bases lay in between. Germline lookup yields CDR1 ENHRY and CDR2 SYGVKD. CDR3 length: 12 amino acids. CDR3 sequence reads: CAISVRVSEQYF. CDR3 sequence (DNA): TGTGCCATCAGTGTAAGGGTGTCCGAGCAGTACTTC.

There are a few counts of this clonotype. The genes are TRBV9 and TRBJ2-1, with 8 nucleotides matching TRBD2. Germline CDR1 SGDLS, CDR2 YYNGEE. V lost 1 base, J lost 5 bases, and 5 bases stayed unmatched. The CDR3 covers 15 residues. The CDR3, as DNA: TGTGCCAGCAGCGTATCTAGCGGGTTAAACAATGAGCAGTTCTTC. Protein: CASSVSSGLNNEQFF.

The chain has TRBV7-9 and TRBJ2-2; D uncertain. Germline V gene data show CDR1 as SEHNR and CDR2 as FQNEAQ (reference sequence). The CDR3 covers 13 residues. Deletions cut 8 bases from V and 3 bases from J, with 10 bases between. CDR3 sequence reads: CASPSDYTGELFF. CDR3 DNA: TGTGCCAGCCCCTCGGATTACACCGGGGAGCTGTTTTTT.

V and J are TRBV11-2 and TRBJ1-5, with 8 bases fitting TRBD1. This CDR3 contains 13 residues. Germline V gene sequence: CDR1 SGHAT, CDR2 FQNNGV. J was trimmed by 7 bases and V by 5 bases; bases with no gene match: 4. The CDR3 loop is CASSPDRGQPQHF. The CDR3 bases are TGTGCCAGCAGCCCCGACAGGGGACAGCCCCAGCATTTT.

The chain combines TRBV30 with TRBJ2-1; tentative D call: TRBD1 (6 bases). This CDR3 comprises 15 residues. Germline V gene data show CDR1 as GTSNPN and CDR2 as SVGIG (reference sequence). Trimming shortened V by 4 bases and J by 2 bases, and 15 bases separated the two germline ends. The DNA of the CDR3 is TGTGCCTGGATGGGTTTTGAGGGGGCCTACAATGAGCAGTTCTTC. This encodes CAWMGFEGAYNEQFF.

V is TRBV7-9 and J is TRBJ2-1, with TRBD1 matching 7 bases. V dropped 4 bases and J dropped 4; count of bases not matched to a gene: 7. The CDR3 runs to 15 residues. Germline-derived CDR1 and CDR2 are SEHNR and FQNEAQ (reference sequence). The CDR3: CASSSGTVPYNEQFF. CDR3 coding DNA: TGTGCCAGCAGCTCCGGGACAGTGCCTTACAATGAGCAGTTCTTC.

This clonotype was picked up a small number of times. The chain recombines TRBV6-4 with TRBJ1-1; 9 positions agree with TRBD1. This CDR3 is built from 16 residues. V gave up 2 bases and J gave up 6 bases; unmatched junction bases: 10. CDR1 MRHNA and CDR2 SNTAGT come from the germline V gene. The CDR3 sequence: CASSDGDRVPLPEAFF. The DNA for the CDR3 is TGTGCCAGCAGTGACGGGGACAGGGTCCCCCTCCCTGAAGCTTTCTTT.

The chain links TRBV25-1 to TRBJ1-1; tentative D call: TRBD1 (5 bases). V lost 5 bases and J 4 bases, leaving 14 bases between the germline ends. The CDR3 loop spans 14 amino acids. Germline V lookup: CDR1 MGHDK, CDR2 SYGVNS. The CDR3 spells CASSLGLLSTEAFF. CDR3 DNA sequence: TGTGCCAGCAGTTTGGGACTTTTATCCACTGAAGCTTTCTTT.

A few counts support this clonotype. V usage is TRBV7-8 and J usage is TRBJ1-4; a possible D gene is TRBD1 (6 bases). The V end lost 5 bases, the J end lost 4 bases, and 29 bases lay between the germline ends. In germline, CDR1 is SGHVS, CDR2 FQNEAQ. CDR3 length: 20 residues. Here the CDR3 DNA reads TGTGCCAGCAGCCCCCGCCCAGTACAGACAGGAACAAACCTTAATGAAAAACTGTTTTTT. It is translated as CASSPRPVQTGTNLNEKLFF. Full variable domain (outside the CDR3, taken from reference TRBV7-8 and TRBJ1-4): GAGVSQSPRYKVAKRGQDVALRCDPISGHVSLFWYQQALGQGPEFLTYFQNEAQLDKSGLPSDRFFAERPEGSVSTLKIQRTQQEDSAVYLCASSPRPVQTGTNLNEKLFFGSGTQLSVL.

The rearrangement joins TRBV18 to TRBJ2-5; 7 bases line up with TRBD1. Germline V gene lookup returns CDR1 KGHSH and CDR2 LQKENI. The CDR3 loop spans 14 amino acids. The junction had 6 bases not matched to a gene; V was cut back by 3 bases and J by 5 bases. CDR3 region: CASSPRQGLETQYF. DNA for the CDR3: TGTGCCAGCTCACCTCGACAGGGCCTGGAGACCCAGTACTTC.

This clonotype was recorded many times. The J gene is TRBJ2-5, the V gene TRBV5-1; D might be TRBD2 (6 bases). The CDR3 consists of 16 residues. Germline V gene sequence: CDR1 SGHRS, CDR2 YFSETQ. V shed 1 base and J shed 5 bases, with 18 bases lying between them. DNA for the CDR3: TGCGCCAGCAGCTTGACTAGCCTCAGAGAGGGGGAGACCCAGTACTTC. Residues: CASSLTSLREGETQYF.